This T cell receptor beta chain was sequenced in a study of molecular identifiers for immune sequencing clone quantification. Every naive CD8 library was made from between roughly 19,000 and 1,000,000 sorted cells with 10%, 30% or 50% RNA. CD8+CD4-CCR7+CD45RA+ sorting gave the naive CD8 T cells. One entry per CDR3 protein results from TCRdb running MiXCR on the PCR reads. The table lists 550,000 to 750,000 distinct CDR3 sequences, just under 20% of them singletons, with around 0.9% in the top ten. As concerns this clonotype: What it binds is not known. A much larger clonotype is one base distant, so this may be a read error.

Germline CDR1 is SEHNR and CDR2 is FQNEAQ (reference sequence). This CDR3 has 16 amino acids. Study-level points and caveats: Identical TCR molecules sharing a barcode could underestimate highly expanded clone sizes. It was shown that clones above 20 RNA copies held over 99% of effector molecules, but under 1% in naive cells.

The sample taken for sequencing was naive CD8+ T cells from blood, with Jurkat cell RNA spiked in. Subset denoted: FACS-sorted CD8+CD4-CCR7+CD45RA+ naive T cells. The TCR comes from a human donor in good health. Some libraries in this study had Jurkat cell RNA spiked in. The chain links TRBV7-9 to TRBJ2-7; 10 bases are a match to TRBD2. The CDR3 DNA follows: TGTGCCCGCAGCCAAGTCACTAGCGGGGTTTTATACGAGCAGTACTTC. Its protein product is CARSQVTSGVLYEQYF.